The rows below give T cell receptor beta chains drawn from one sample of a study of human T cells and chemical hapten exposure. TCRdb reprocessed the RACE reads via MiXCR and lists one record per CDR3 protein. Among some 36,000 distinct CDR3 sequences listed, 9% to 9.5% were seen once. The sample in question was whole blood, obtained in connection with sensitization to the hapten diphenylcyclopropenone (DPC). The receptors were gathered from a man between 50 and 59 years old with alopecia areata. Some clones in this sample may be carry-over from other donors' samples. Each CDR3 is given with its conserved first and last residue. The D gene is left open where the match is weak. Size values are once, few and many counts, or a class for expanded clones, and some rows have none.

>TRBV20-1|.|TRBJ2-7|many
TGCAGTGCCGCAACAGGGCCCAGCTACGAGCAGTACTTC
CSAATGPSYEQYF
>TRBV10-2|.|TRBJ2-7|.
TGCGCCAGCAGTGATTGGCGGGGCGCGGACGAGCAGTACTTC
CASSDWRGADEQYF
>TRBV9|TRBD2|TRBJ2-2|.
TGTGCCAGCAGCGTAGGGACTAGCGGGAGGGCCACCGGGGAGCTGTTTTTT
CASSVGTSGRATGELFF
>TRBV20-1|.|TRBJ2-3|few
TGCAGTGCTAGAGTCGGTGGGAGCGGCACAGATACGCAGTATTTT
CSARVGGSGTDTQYF
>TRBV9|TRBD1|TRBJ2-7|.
TGTGCCAGCAGCGTTGACAGGGGCGAGCAGTACTTC
CASSVDRGEQYF
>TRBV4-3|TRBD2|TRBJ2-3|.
TGCGCCAGCAGCCAAAGCGGGAGCAGGACAGATACGCAGTATTTT
CASSQSGSRTDTQYF
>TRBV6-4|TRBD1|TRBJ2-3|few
TGTGCCAGCAGTGACGGGACAGGGGCCACAGATACGCAGTATTTT
CASSDGTGATDTQYF
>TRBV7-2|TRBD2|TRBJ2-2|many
TGTGCCAGCAGCTTTGTAGCGGGAGGTGGGGGCACCGGGGAGCTGTTTTTT
CASSFVAGGGGTGELFF
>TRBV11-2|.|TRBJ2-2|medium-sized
TGTGCCAGCAGCCCCCGGGAAAACACCGGGGAGCTGTTTTTT
CASSPRENTGELFF
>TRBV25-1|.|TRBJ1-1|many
TGTGCCAGCAGTGGGTACTCAACTGAAGCTTTCTTT
CASSGYSTEAFF
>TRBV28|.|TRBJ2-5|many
TGTGCCAGCAGCGACAGGGGATTGGGGGGGAAGACCCAGTACTTC
CASSDRGLGGKTQYF
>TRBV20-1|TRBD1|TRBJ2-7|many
TGCAGTGCCCGCCTCGGGGGACAGGGACAATATGGGCTAGACGAGCAGTACTTC
CSARLGGQGQYGLDEQYF
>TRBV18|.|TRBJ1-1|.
TGTGCCAGCTCACCACGCCAGCTGAACACTGAAGCTTTCTTT
CASSPRQLNTEAFF
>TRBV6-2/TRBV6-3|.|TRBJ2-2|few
TGTGCCAGCCGATTCGGGATAGCGAACACCGGGGAGCTGTTTTTT
CASRFGIANTGELFF
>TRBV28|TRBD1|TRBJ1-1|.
TGTGCCAGCAGCGGACAGGGCCTTTCCACTGAAGCTTTCTTT
CASSGQGLSTEAFF
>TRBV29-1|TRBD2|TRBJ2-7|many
TGCAGCGTCGGACGGGCGGGAGATACGGTGCAGTACTTC
CSVGRAGDTVQYF
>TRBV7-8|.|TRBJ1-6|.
TGTGCCAGCAGCCCGTCGGGGGGGTATTCACCCCTCCACTTT
CASSPSGGYSPLHF
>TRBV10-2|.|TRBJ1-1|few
TGCGCCAGCATCCTCGCAGAGGCCGACACTGAAGCTTTCTTT
CASILAEADTEAFF
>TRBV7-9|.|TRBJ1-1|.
TGTGCCTTGAGTAGGGGCGATCTAACTGAAGCTTTCTTT
CALSRGDLTEAFF
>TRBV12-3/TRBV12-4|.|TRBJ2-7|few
TGTGCCAGCAGCTCCCTCCACCGGGACGGATCCTACGAGCAGTACTTC
CASSSLHRDGSYEQYF
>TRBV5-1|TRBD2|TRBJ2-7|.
TGCGCCAGCAGCTTGGATGGGACTAGCTCCTACGAGCAGTACTTC
CASSLDGTSSYEQYF
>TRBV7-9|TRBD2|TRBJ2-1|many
TGTGCCAGCAGCTCTAGCGGGAGCTTGTACAATGAGCAGTTCTTC
CASSSSGSLYNEQFF
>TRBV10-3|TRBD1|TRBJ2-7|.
TGTGCCATCAGTACCCCGGGACAGGGGGCTCAGGAGCAGTACTTC
CAISTPGQGAQEQYF
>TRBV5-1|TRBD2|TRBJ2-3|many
TGCGCCAGCAGAGCTAGCGGGATAACGTCAGATACGCAGTATTTT
CASRASGITSDTQYF
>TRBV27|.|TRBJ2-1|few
TGTGCCAGCAGGAGTTTTTCCGAGATCAATGAGCAGTTCTTC
CASRSFSEINEQFF
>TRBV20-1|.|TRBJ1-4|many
TGCAGTGCCCCGGGAAATGAAAAACTGTTTTTT
CSAPGNEKLFF
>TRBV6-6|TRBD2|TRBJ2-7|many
TGTGCCAGCAGTTATTCGGGAGGGGACTACGAGCAGTACTTC
CASSYSGGDYEQYF
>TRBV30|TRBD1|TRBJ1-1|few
TGTGCCTGGAGTGGCGACAGGGGGCAGAGGACTGAAGCTTTCTTT
CAWSGDRGQRTEAFF
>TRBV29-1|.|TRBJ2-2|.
TGCAGCGTGGGAAGTGGTGACCCTCAGTTTTTT
CSVGSGDPQFF
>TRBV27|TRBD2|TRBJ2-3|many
TGTGCCAGCAGTCCCCTTGCGGGAGGGCCCTCCGCGCAGTATTTT
CASSPLAGGPSAQYF
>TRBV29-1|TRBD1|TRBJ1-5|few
TGCAGCGTCATGACAGGGGGAAATCAGCCCCAGCATTTT
CSVMTGGNQPQHF
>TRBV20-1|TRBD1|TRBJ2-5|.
TGCAGTGCTTCTCCGGGACAGGGGAGAGTGACCCAGTACTTC
CSASPGQGRVTQYF
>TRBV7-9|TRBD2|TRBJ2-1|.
TGTGCCAGCAGTTCCCCGGGACTAGCGGGAGTAAGTAAGTTCTTC
CASSSPGLAGVSKFF
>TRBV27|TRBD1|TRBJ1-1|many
TGTGCCAGCAGGCCTCGACAGGGGGATGGCACTGAAGCTTTCTTT
CASRPRQGDGTEAFF
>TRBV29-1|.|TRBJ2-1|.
TGCAGCGTTGCAGTCCCCTCCTACAATGAGCAGTTCTTC
CSVAVPSYNEQFF
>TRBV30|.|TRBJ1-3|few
TGTGCCTGGAGGGATCGGATCTACTCTGAAAACACCATATATTTT
CAWRDRIYSENTIYF
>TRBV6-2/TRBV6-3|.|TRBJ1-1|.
TGTGCCAGCAGTTACTCGAAGCGGACAGTGAACACTGAAGCTTTCTTT
CASSYSKRTVNTEAFF
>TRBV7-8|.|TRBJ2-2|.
TGTGCCAGCAGCTACTCATACGGGGCATCAAACACCGGGGAGCTGTTTTTT
CASSYSYGASNTGELFF
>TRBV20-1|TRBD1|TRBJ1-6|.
TGCAGTGCTTGGACAGGGTATAATTCACCCCTCCACTTT
CSAWTGYNSPLHF
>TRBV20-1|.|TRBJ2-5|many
TGCAGTGCTAGGGGCGGGACTCCAGAGACCCAGTACTTC
CSARGGTPETQYF
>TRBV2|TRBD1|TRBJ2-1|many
TGTGCCACTCGTAGGACAGGGGGCTCAAATGAGCAGTTCTTC
CATRRTGGSNEQFF